This T cell receptor beta chain was profiled in a study of T cell responses to AZD1222 COVID-19 vaccine (dated by TCRdb to about 2021). Regarding the complete study: AZD1222 recipients with second doses at about 4 weeks or about 12 weeks were pooled, because spike-specific TCR depth and breadth did not differ between schedules. A total of 233 trial participants underwent TCR sequencing, of whom nearly 210 received two doses of AZD1222 and about 25 received two doses of the MenACWY control vaccine. Trial participants were enrolled by age into subgroups of 18-55, 56-69 and 70-plus years, and around 140, 26 and 57 TCR-sequenced participants, respectively, were included in these subgroups.

According to the study, the label for this sample's time point signals: baseline before first vaccination. Samples from vaccinated people were obtained from the UK trials COV001 and COV002, which included a single-blind randomized controlled phase 2/3 trial of AZD1222 (ChAdOx1 nCoV-19) in healthy adults. For TCRbeta chain sequencing, PBMC samples from trial participants were taken at day 0 and at day 28 after the second dose. A distance of 11 bases separates the germline ends of V and J, which lose 2 bases and 3 bases respectively. The CDR3 covers 15 residues, taking in both the cysteine and the phenylalanine. Only the CDR3 region is kept as DNA, spanning 45 bases read in frame from base 1. The germline V gene encodes CDR1 MNHEY and CDR2 SVGEGT. A remark on this clone: It has no known antigen specificity. No base quality information exists; no much larger clone differs at one position.

The CDR3 regions of human TCRbeta chains were subjected to immunosequencing. The paper's processing steps were these. Repertoire TCRs were matched against a reference library of SARS-CoV-2-specific TCRs generated with the MIRA antigen-specificity platform. Breadth was defined as the fraction of unique TCRs that were SARS-CoV-2-associated. Depth was defined as the fraction of total T cells that were SARS-CoV-2-associated. Using the MIRA data, every spike-specific TCR was mapped to the spike region that the TCR reacted to and assigned to either a CD4 or a CD8 class. Log10-transformed breadth and depth values were compared by one-way ANOVA with Sidak's multiple comparisons tests. TCRdb obtained this table from immuneACCESS and retained in-frame rearrangements with V and J assigned. These tables miss some clones; where compared with another copy, unresolved V genes account for less than half of the shortfall, and the remainder is unexplained. The DNA was the basis for D and trimming; V, J and clone size are from that table. This sample lists more than 100,000 clones; more than 75% were detected once. Around 7.7% of the sample is held by the ten biggest clonotypes.

The research as a whole found: Only a handful of AZD1222 recipients were SARS-CoV-2 seropositive at baseline, limiting conclusions about previously exposed vaccinees. The vaccine-associated CD4 TCRs covered the entire spike protein, and the dominant responses fell in regions 160-218 and 743-854. Participants were mostly white British and included more females than males, and it was suggested by the authors that clonal diversity may have been underestimated. The 56-69-year group was small, and its depth increase did not reach significance, likely because of low power. Because no samples from the day 14 peak response were available, repertoires could be characterized only after the peak T cell response. Reportedly, almost half of the unique spike-specific TCRs recognized epitopes lying outside the regions that are mutated in the B.1.351 and B.1.1.7 variants. Spike-specific TCR breadth and depth rose significantly after two AZD1222 doses compared with day 0 and with MenACWY recipients.

The source material was peripheral blood, sampled on day 0 of AZD1222 vaccination. This TCR was sampled from an adult in good health. In this chain, TRBV6-2 or TRBV6-3 is recombined with TRBJ1-5; a weak D assignment points to TRBD1 (5 bases agree). CDR3 sequence: CASSYGGTINQPQHF. The DNA is as follows: TGTGCCAGCAGTTACGGAGGGACGATCAATCAGCCCCAGCATTTT.